The clone carrying this T cell receptor beta chain was observed a handful of times. Its antigen is unknown. The source of the sample is a study of early T cells in non-severe SARS-CoV-2 infection. The overall study: The authors sequenced bulk RNA from unsorted whole blood, leaving chains unpaired.

The study, taken as a whole, reports: VDJdb matching, biased toward anti-spike CD8 responses, missed private and CD4 specificities.

The germline V gene encodes CDR1 MNHEY and CDR2 SVGEGT. The CDR3 length is 13 residues. V was clipped by 6 bases and J by 10 bases, with 13 bases between them. Molecules of cDNA were individually given unique molecular identifiers that were attached to them. One entry per CDR3 protein, called by TCRdb with MiXCR from the 5' RACE reads. The sample lists some 24,000 distinct CDR3 sequences, about 4.5% occurring once. The chain carries TRBV6-2 or TRBV6-3 and TRBJ1-6; TRBD1 is a possible D gene (5 bases). The sequenced sample was whole blood. The clonotype comes from an adult who was a healthcare worker with PCR-confirmed SARS-CoV-2 infection or an uninfected control (not recorded which). The CDR3 reads CASRIPGPSPLHF. The CDR3 DNA reads as TGTGCCAGCAGAATCCCAGGGCCCTCACCCCTCCACTTT.